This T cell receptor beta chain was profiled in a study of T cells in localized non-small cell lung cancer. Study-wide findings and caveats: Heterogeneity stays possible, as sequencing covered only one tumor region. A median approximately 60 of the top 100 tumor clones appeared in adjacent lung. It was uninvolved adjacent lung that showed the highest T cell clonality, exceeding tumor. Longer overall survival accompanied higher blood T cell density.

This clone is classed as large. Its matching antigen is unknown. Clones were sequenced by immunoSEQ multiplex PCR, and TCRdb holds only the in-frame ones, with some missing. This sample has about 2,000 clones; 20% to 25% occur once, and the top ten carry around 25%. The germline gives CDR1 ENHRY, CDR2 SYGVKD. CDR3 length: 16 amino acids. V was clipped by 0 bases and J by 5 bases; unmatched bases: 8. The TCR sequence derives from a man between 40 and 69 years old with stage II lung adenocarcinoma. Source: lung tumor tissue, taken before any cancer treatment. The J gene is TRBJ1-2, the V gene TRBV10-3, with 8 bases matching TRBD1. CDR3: CAISESGQAKGYGYTF. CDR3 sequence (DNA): TGTGCCATCAGTGAGTCGGGACAGGCTAAGGGGTATGGCTACACCTTC.